What follows describes a single TCR beta chain. The target antigen is unknown. Sequencing relied on a cDNA template that was reverse transcribed from extracted RNA. TCRdb's table, derived via immunoSEQ multiplex PCR, lists solely in-frame clones and lacks some. The sample includes 150,000 to 200,000 clones, under 80% of them seen just once. This record belongs to a study of CD8+ T cells in alopecia areata. This sample's treatment: oral pan-JAK inhibitor, 5-10 mg twice daily. The study, taken as a whole, reports: It was observed that many expanded lesional clones persisted in scalp and blood during tofacitinib.

Trimming removed 3 bases from V and 5 bases from J, with 20 bases in between. Looked up from germline, CDR1 is ENHRY and CDR2 is SYGVKD. The length of the CDR3 is 17 residues. Here the sequenced sample was CD4+ T cells sorted from blood, taken at approximately week 50, from a patient treated with tofacitinib. The sequence derives from a human donor with alopecia areata. V usage is TRBV10-3 and J usage is TRBJ1-5; a weak D match, TRBD1 (6 bases). The DNA for the CDR3 is TGTGCCATCAGTGATTGGAGGGCTCGTGAGGGGGATCAGCCCCAGCATTTT. This sequence encodes CAISDWRAREGDQPQHF.